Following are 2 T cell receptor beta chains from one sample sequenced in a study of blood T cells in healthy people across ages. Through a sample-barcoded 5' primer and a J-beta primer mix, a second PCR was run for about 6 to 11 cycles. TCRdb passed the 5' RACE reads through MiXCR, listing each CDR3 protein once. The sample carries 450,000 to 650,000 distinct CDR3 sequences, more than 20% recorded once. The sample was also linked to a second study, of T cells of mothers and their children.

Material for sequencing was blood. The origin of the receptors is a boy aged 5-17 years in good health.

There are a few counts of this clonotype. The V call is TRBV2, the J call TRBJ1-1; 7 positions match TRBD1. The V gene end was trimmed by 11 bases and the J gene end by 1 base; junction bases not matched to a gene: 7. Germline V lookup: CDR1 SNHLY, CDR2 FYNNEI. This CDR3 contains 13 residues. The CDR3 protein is CASKGQANTEAFF. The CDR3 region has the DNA TGTGCCTCGAAAGGACAGGCGAACACTGAAGCTTTCTTT. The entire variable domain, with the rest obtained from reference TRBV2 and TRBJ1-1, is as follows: EPEVTQTPSHQVTQMGQEVILRCVPISNHLYFYWYRQILGQKVEFLVSFYNNEISEKSEIFDDQFSVERPDGSNFTLKIRSTKLEDSAMYFCASKGQANTEAFFGQGTRLTVV.

This CDR3 is CAWSPKGLSNQPQHF. CDR3 in DNA: TGTGCCTGGAGTCCTAAGGGGCTTAGCAATCAGCCCCAGCATTTT. The rearrangement uses TRBV30 and TRBJ1-5; a weak D match, TRBD1 (5 bases). V gave up 2 bases and J gave up 0 bases, with 11 bases separating them. Per the germline V gene, CDR1 is GTSNPN and CDR2 is SVGIG (reference sequence). CDR3 length: 15 residues. The variable domain in full, with the rest retrieved from reference TRBV30 and TRBJ1-5, is SQTIHQWPATLVQPVGSPLSLECTVEGTSNPNLYWYRQAAGRGLQLLFYSVGIGQISSEVPQNLSASRPQDRQFILSSKKLLLSDSGFYLCAWSPKGLSNQPQHFGDGTRLSIL.